This T cell receptor beta chain was obtained from a study of T cell changes during pregnancy in multiple sclerosis. The method was immunoSEQ multiplex PCR; TCRdb's version includes in-frame clones alone and lacks a portion of them. The profile shows more than 50,000 clones, around nine tenths of them singletons. Per the germline V gene, CDR1 is SGHTA and CDR2 is FQGNSA. This CDR3 has 17 amino acids. Trimming at V came to 1 base and at J to 2 bases, leaving 5 bases not matched to a gene. Specimen: peripheral blood, collected before pregnancy. The V gene is TRBV7-2, the J gene TRBJ2-3; 11 nucleotides line up with TRBD2. This sequence originates from a female donor with multiple sclerosis, enrolled in a pregnancy study. The CDR3 spells CASSLEVSGGATDTQYF. Here the CDR3 DNA reads TGTGCCAGCAGCTTAGAGGTTAGCGGGGGGGCCACAGATACGCAGTATTTT.